This T cell receptor beta chain was captured by sequencing in a study of T cells in Graves' hyperthyroidism and ophthalmopathy (dated by TCRdb to the late 2010s). The study in broad terms: Peripheral blood samples were taken at the time of initial diagnosis, prior to any treatment. Once sampling was done, hyperthyroidism patients were given methimazole at a starting dose of 30 mg daily, whereas ophthalmopathy patients were given high-dose intravenous methylprednisolone. In several Graves' hyperthyroidism patients, the study also compared T-cell repertoires from thyroid tissue with T-cell repertoires from blood. The roughly 91 discovery patients were randomly split 7:3 into training and test sets. TCR Vbeta CDR3 sequencing of some 140 peripheral blood samples (approximately 44 ophthalmopathy, under 80 hyperthyroidism and approximately 17 progressor patients) is reported in the paper. Prospective prediction of ophthalmopathy was tested in an independent validation cohort of 18 to 20 hyperthyroidism patients and 15 to 17 patients who later progressed to ophthalmopathy. TCR V-J signatures able to tell the groups apart were searched for in a discovery cohort of 95 or so patients, of whom over 40 had Graves' ophthalmopathy and about 60 had stable Graves' hyperthyroidism.

At least ten counts were recorded for this clonotype. Its recognized antigen is unknown. No per-base quality is available; no much larger clone lies one base away. Hyperthyroidism patients were newly diagnosed, had a disease duration of under 2 months, and were aged 18 to 65 years. Exclusion was applied to patients with uncontrolled infections, other autoimmune diseases, pregnancy or lactation. Diagnoses relied on clinical symptoms, serum thyroxine and TRAb, thyroid ultrasound and orbital computed tomography. For progressor patients, blood was drawn at the first diagnosis of hyperthyroidism, before any ophthalmopathy symptoms had appeared. Ficoll-Paque density gradient centrifugation was used to isolate PBMCs from around 10 ml of fresh peripheral blood. Progressor patients were initially diagnosed with Graves' hyperthyroidism and developed ophthalmopathy during follow-up. Total RNA was extracted using Trizol reagent, and RNA quality was assessed on an Agilent 2100 Bioanalyzer.

The research as a whole found: Most expanded thyroid clonotypes (frequency above 0.001) were also detected in blood, a finding suggesting that blood repertoires may reflect thyroid immune responses. A 13 V-J signature model separated ophthalmopathy from stable hyperthyroidism, with about 88% sensitivity and around 84% specificity in cross-validation and 80%/75% in testing. In validation, the model predicted progression to ophthalmopathy a median of about 6.8 months before onset, with about 64% sensitivity and roughly 77% specificity. Sample size was not statistically predetermined, and blinding of investigators to group allocation was not performed.

Cut back by 5 bases and 3 bases, the V and J ends lie 14 bases apart. Taken from the germline V gene, the CDR1 and CDR2 loops are MNHNS and SASEGT. The CDR3 has 15 amino acids, counting the end cysteine and phenylalanine. Of the read, only the CDR3 DNA is kept; its 45 bases are in frame from base 1. TCR beta CDR3 regions were amplified from RNA transcripts. The first round of RT-PCR for the TCR CDR3 was performed with the HTBI primer set and the Qiagen OneStep RT-PCR kit. Libraries were constructed in a second round of multiplex PCR, after which size selection and purification were performed. Sequencing of the libraries was done on an Illumina HiSeq2000 using paired-end 100 bp reads. On the study's bioinformatics: SOAPnuke was used to process the raw data, with reads discarded if the reads contained adapters or uncalled bases, had a mean Phred below 15, or lacked an exact constant-primer or identifier match. High-quality paired reads were merged using COPE v1.2.5, and each unique nucleotide sequence was defined as a clonotype. MiTCR v1.1 was used to align the clonotypes against IMGT TRBV, TRBD and TRBJ reference segments. The analysis included only V-J combinations with a frequency above 0.0001, which together covered roughly 99% of the repertoires. The TCS score was defined as F50 (clonal expansion) divided by E x V (chaos), with BLOSUM62-based TCRdist calculated between CDR3 peptides within each V-J. Welch's t-statistics and random forest reduced 500 to 550 V-J features to 10 to 15, which were used in a naive Bayes classifier (R e1071). TCRdb passed the public sequencing reads through fastp at Q25 and MiXCR, retaining productive beta sequences. Rows with one shared CDR3 protein collapse into an entry with the most common genes and DNA. Clone size and V and J calls follow TCRdb, not the original study. The sample contains some 380,000 distinct CDR3 sequences, roughly 13% of them found a single time. The ten largest clones take up less than 25% of the sample.

The sequenced sample was blood. The V and J genes are TRBV6-1 and TRBJ1-5; D gene: possibly TRBD1, on 5 matching bases. This TCR was recovered from a man aged 25-45 years with Graves' hyperthyroidism that later progressed to Graves' ophthalmopathy. At the DNA level, the sequence is TGTGCCAGCAGTTACCTGACAGCTGACAATCAGCCCCAGCATTTT. The translation is CASSYLTADNQPQHF.